This T cell receptor beta chain was recovered during a study of blood T cells in healthy people across ages. Across the study: Capture via template switching afforded approximately one barcoded beta molecule per two T cells.

Researchers collected 9 to 10 milliliters of peripheral blood from every single donor. A second roughly 6 to 12 cycle PCR used barcoded and J-beta primers. TCRdb re-derived calls from the 5' RACE reads in MiXCR, one entry per CDR3 protein. Among fewer than 2,000,000 distinct CDR3 sequences listed, about 31% were seen once. This clonotype was counted between two and nine times. The sequence was collected from a woman in her 30s in good health. The specimen sequenced was blood.

CDR3 sequence: CASSVDTYGYTF. The CDR3 bases are TGCGCCAGCAGCGTTGACACCTATGGCTACACCTTC. This rearrangement joins TRBV5-1 to TRBJ1-2, with D unclear. The CDR3 totals 12 residues. In germline, CDR1 is SGHRS, CDR2 YFSETQ. Trimming shortened V by 4 bases and J by 4 bases, and 8 bases separated the two germline ends.